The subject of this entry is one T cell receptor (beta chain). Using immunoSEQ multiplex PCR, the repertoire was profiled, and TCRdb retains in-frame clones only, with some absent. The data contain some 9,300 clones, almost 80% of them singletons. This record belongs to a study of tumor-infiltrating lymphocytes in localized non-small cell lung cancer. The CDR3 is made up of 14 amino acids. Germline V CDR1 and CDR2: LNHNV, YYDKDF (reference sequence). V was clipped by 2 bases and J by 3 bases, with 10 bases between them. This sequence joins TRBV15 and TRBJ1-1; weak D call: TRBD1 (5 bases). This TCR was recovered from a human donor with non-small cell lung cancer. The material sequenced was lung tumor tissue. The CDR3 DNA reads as TGTGCCACCAGCAGAAGGAGGGGCGACACTGAAGCTTTCTTT. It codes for CATSRRRGDTEAFF.